This T cell receptor beta chain was recovered during a study of blood T cell repertoires in COVID-19. CDR1 SGHAT and CDR2 FQNNGV come from the germline V gene. V was cut by 3 bases and J by 8 bases, with 8 bases left in between. The length of the CDR3 is 13 residues. Clones were sequenced by immunoSEQ multiplex PCR, and TCRdb holds only the in-frame ones, with some missing. The table has about 460,000 clones, roughly nine tenths seen once; the top ten hold around 8%. Source material: PBMCs or T cells enriched from blood (not recorded which). The sequence came from a woman aged 55-70 years who had recovered from COVID-19. The rearrangement uses TRBV11-2 and TRBJ1-6; no clear D gene. The CDR3 region is CASSFARDSPLHF. In DNA, the CDR3 is TGTGCCAGCAGCTTTGCACGGGATTCACCCCTCCACTTT. Looking up the rest from reference TRBV11-2 and TRBJ1-6 gives the full variable domain: EAGVAQSPRYKIIEKRQSVAFWCNPISGHATLYWYQQILGQGPKLLIQFQNNGVVDDSQLPKDRFSAERLKGVDSTLKIQPAKLEDSAVYLCASSFARDSPLHFGNGTRLTVT.